What follows are 20 T cell receptor beta chains derived from one specimen sequenced in a study of technical replicates of blood from several donors. Method: immunoSEQ multiplex PCR; TCRdb's copy keeps in-frame clones and lacks some. In the table there are about 71,000 clones, approximately 87% of which are singletons. Sequencing used PBMCs. These TCRs come from a human donor in good health. Some clones in this sample may be carry-over from other donors' samples.

Written as DNA, the CDR3 is TGTGCCAGCAGCTTAGACGGGGGGGCGGATTCACCCCTCCACTTT. Protein product: CASSLDGGADSPLHF. The V call is TRBV7-2, the J call TRBJ1-6; tentatively, D is TRBD1 (6 bases). CDR1 is SGHTA and CDR2 is FQGNSA in the germline V gene. Trimming removed 1 base from V and 8 bases from J, with 12 bases in between. There are 15 residues in the CDR3.

V is TRBV4-1 and J is TRBJ2-7; 7 nucleotides agree with TRBD1. The V and J ends lost 6 bases and 3 bases, in that order; junction bases with no gene match: 5. The CDR3 is 13 amino acids. The germline gives CDR1 MGHRA, CDR2 YSYEKL. The CDR3 is CASRQGTYYEQYF. The CDR3 region has the DNA TGCGCCAGCAGACAGGGGACATACTACGAGCAGTACTTC.

The gene calls are TRBV4-3 and TRBJ2-2, with D possibly being TRBD2 (5 bases). CDR3 length: 15 amino acids. Trimming removed 4 bases at V and 2 bases at J, with 11 bases between. The V gene's germline CDR1 is LGHNA and CDR2 YSLEER. CDR3 DNA: TGCGCCAGCAGCCGGATGACGGGAAACACCGGGGAGCTGTTTTTT. Its protein is CASSRMTGNTGELFF.

The chain carries TRBV11-2 and TRBJ1-1; D is ambiguous. CDR3 size: 15 residues. Germline CDR1 reads SGHAT; CDR2 reads FQNNGV. The V gene lost 6 bases and the J gene lost 8 bases, with 22 bases spanning the gap. The DNA of the CDR3 is TGTGCCAGCAGGTGGACGGACTATCTGGGGAAAGAAGCTTTCTTT. This translates into CASRWTDYLGKEAFF.

The V and J genes are TRBV6-6 and TRBJ2-3; D is perhaps TRBD2 (6 bases). The CDR3 has 14 amino acids. The germline V gene encodes CDR1 MNHNY and CDR2 SVGAGI (reference sequence). V was shortened by 4 bases and J by 2 bases, with 10 bases between the two germline ends. DNA for the CDR3: TGTGCCAGCAGTTGGGGGGACGTCACAGATACGCAGTATTTT. It codes for CASSWGDVTDTQYF.

The chain employs TRBV7-2 and TRBJ2-7, with D tentatively TRBD2 (7 bases). The germline V gene has CDR1 SGHTA and CDR2 FQGNSA. Trimming shortened V by 0 bases and J by 4 bases, and 10 bases separated the two germline ends. There are 14 residues in the CDR3. CDR3 coding DNA: TGTGCCAGCAGCTTAGCGGGGGGGCAGTACGAGCAGTACTTC. Its protein product is CASSLAGGQYEQYF. Based on the CDR3 plus reference TRBV7-2 and TRBJ2-7, the full variable domain is GAGVSQSPSNKVTEKGKDVELRCDPISGHTALYWYRQSLGQGLEFLIYFQGNSAPDKSGLPSDRFSAERTGGSVSTLTIQRTQQEDSAVYLCASSLAGGQYEQYFGPGTRLTVT.

Details on this clone: One junction end does not reproduce the germline sequence, and a read error may be involved. The chain couples TRBV27 to TRBJ2-2, with 7 nucleotides matching TRBD2. The CDR3 is made up of 14 amino acids. Germline V gives CDR1 MNHEY, CDR2 SMNVEV (reference sequence). The CDR3 protein is CASGGGNNIGELFF. DNA for the CDR3: TGTGCCAGCGGGGGGGGGAATAACATCGGGGAGCTGTTTTTT.

The chain has TRBV11-2 and TRBJ1-4; 7 nucleotides line up with TRBD1. V trimming: 6 bases; J trimming: 6 bases; junction bases outside the gene matches: 10. The CDR3 is 15 residues long. Germline V lookup: CDR1 SGHAT, CDR2 FQNNGV. CDR3 region: CASRSYRGGYEKLFF. CDR3 nucleotides: TGTGCCAGCAGGTCCTACAGGGGAGGTTATGAAAAACTGTTTTTT.

CDR3 amino acids: CASSLQGYEQYF. In DNA form, the CDR3 reads TGTGCCAGCAGCTTACAGGGATACGAGCAGTACTTC. J is TRBJ2-7 and V is TRBV5-6, with D maybe TRBD1 (6 bases). V shed 2 bases and J shed 4 bases, with 7 bases lying between them. The CDR3 has 12 residues. CDR1 SGHDT and CDR2 YYEEEE come from the germline V gene.

The rearrangement links TRBV4-2 to TRBJ2-5, with 8 bases matching TRBD2. V shed 0 bases and J 4 bases; nucleotides not matched to a gene: 7. The CDR3 runs 16 residues. Germline V gene sequence: CDR1 LGHNA, CDR2 YNFKEQ. The CDR3 nucleotides read TGTGCCAGCAGCCAAGAATTGTCCGGGGGGGGAGAGACCCAGTACTTC. Translation gives CASSQELSGGGETQYF.

The rearrangement links TRBV5-1 to TRBJ1-6; TRBD1 matches 7 bases. The V and J ends lost 7 bases and 7 bases, in that order; junction bases with no gene match: 14. Germline lookup yields CDR1 SGHRS and CDR2 YFSETQ. CDR3 length: 16 amino acids. CDR3 sequence reads: CASQTGGTERNSPLHF. CDR3 coding DNA: TGCGCCAGCCAAACCGGCGGGACAGAAAGAAATTCACCCCTCCACTTT.

This chain uses TRBV9 with TRBJ1-4; D possibly corresponds to TRBD1 (6 bases). Germline V gene sequence: CDR1 SGDLS, CDR2 YYNGEE. This CDR3 has 17 amino acids. With 0 bases removed from V and 3 bases from J, the gap between germline ends came to 15 bases. CDR3 DNA sequence: TGTGCCAGCAGCGTAGGAGTGGGGACACGGCCTAATGAAAAACTGTTTTTT. Protein product: CASSVGVGTRPNEKLFF. Using reference TRBV9 and TRBJ1-4 for the parts outside the CDR3, the full variable domain is DSGVTQTPKHLITATGQRVTLRCSPRSGDLSVYWYQQSLDQGLQFLIQYYNGEERAKGNILERFSAQQFPDLHSELNLSSLELGDSALYFCASSVGVGTRPNEKLFFGSGTQLSVL.

This chain connects TRBV7-2 to TRBJ1-3; TRBD1 matches 7 bases. The CDR3 is 15 residues long. The junction had 5 bases not matched to a gene; V was cut back by 4 bases and J by 2 bases. Germline V CDR1 and CDR2: SGHTA, FQGNSA. CDR3 in amino acids: CASSYYRGTGNTIYF. The DNA for the CDR3 is TGTGCCAGCAGCTACTACAGGGGAACTGGAAACACCATATATTTT.

This clone has only one observation. The chain couples TRBV19 to TRBJ1-1; D is unresolved. Deletions cut 7 bases from V and 1 base from J, with 16 bases between. Germline CDR1 and CDR2: LNHDA and SQIVND (reference sequence). The CDR3 totals 15 residues. In DNA form, the CDR3 reads TGTGCCAGTACTCGAGGCCATCGGGGGAACACTGAAGCTTTCTTT. Translation gives CASTRGHRGNTEAFF.

The gene calls are TRBV4-3 and TRBJ2-2; 8 nucleotides align to TRBD1. The V gene's germline CDR1 is LGHNA and CDR2 YSLEER. The CDR3 has 17 residues. Losses at the gene ends were 1 base for V and 4 bases for J; bases not matched to a gene: 8. CDR3 sequence reads: CASSQARGQGGTGELFF. CDR3 in DNA: TGCGCCAGCAGCCAAGCGAGAGGACAGGGAGGCACCGGGGAGCTGTTTTTT.

This chain uses TRBV7-3 with TRBJ2-2; D may be TRBD2 (6 bases). The CDR3 has 14 residues. Germline CDR1 reads SGHTA; CDR2 reads FQGTGA. V lost 5 bases, J lost 3 bases, and 10 bases lay in between. The CDR3 region is CASSQTRDTGELFF. As DNA, the CDR3 is TGTGCCAGCAGCCAGACTAGGGACACCGGGGAGCTGTTTTTT.

V gene TRBV27 combines with J gene TRBJ1-5; 10 bases match TRBD1. The CDR3 is 14 residues long. J gave up 4 bases and V 6 bases, and 3 bases lay outside the gene matches. Per the germline V gene, CDR1 is MNHEY and CDR2 is SMNVEV (reference sequence). CDR3 residues: CASRGQGKNQPQHF. CDR3 coding DNA: TGTGCCAGCAGGGGACAGGGGAAGAATCAGCCCCAGCATTTT.

The rearrangement links TRBV4-1 to TRBJ2-1, with D unclear. Germline V gives CDR1 MGHRA, CDR2 YSYEKL. The CDR3 is made up of 17 amino acids. V lost 2 bases to trimming and J lost 7 bases, with 21 bases between them. CDR3 DNA: TGCGCCAGCAGCCAAAGGTCAACGGGTCTCTTTGAGAATGAGCAGTTCTTC. As protein: CASSQRSTGLFENEQFF.

This rearrangement joins TRBV5-4 to TRBJ2-7; 10 bases align to TRBD2. The germline V gene has CDR1 SGHNT and CDR2 YYREEE (reference sequence). This CDR3 contains 18 residues. V lost 3 bases and J lost 5; bases outside the gene matches: 17. The CDR3 bases are TGTGCCAGCAGCTGGGGCGGGGGCCTAGCGGGAGTTATCAACGAGCAGTACTTC. It codes for CASSWGGGLAGVINEQYF.

The rearrangement links TRBV5-6 to TRBJ2-1, with 7 bases fitting TRBD1. The CDR3 consists of 13 residues. Losses at the gene ends were 2 bases for V and 7 bases for J; bases not matched to a gene: 3. Germline-derived CDR1 and CDR2 are SGHDT and YYEEEE. CDR3 nucleotide sequence: TGTGCCAGCAGCTTTGGGACAGCAAATGAGCAGTTCTTC. This gives the protein CASSFGTANEQFF. Together with reference TRBV5-6 and TRBJ2-1, the CDR3 gives the full variable domain: DAGVTQSPTHLIKTRGQQVTLRCSPKSGHDTVSWYQQALGQGPQFIFQYYEEEERQRGNFPDRFSGHQFPNYSSELNVNALLLGDSALYLCASSFGTANEQFFGPGTRLTVL.